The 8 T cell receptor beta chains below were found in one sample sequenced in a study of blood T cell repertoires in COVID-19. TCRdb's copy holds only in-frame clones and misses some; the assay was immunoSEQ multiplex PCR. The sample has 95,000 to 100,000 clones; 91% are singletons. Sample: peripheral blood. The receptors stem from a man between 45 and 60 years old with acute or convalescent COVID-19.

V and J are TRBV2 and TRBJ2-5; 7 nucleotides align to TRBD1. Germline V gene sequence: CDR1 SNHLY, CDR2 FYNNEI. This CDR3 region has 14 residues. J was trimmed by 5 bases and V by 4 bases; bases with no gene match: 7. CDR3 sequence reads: CASSGQGVGETQYF. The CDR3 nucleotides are TGTGCCAGCAGTGGACAGGGCGTAGGGGAGACCCAGTACTTC.

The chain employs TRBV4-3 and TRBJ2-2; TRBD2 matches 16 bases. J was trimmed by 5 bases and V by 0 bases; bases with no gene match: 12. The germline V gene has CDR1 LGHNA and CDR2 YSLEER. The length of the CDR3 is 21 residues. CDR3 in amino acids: CASSQEGAGKGLAGGTGELFF. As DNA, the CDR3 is TGCGCCAGCAGCCAAGAGGGGGCTGGCAAGGGACTAGCGGGGGGGACCGGGGAGCTGTTTTTT.

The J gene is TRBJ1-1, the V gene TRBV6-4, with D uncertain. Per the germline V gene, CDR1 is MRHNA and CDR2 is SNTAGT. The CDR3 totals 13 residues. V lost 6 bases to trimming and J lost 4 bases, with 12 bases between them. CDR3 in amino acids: CASRVREGTEAFF. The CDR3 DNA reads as TGTGCCAGCAGAGTGAGGGAGGGCACTGAAGCTTTCTTT.

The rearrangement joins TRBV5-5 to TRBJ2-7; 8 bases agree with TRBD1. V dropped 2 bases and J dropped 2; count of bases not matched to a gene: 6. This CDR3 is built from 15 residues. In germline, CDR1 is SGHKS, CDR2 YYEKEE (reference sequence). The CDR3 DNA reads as TGTGCCAGCAGCTTCCAGGGGGCAAACCCCTACGAGCAGTACTTC. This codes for CASSFQGANPYEQYF.

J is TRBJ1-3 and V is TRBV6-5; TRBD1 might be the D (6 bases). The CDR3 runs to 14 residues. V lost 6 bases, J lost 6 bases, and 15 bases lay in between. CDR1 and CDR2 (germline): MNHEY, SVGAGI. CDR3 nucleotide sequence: TGTGCCAGCAGATTACGGACAGATCAAAACACCATATATTTT. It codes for CASRLRTDQNTIYF.

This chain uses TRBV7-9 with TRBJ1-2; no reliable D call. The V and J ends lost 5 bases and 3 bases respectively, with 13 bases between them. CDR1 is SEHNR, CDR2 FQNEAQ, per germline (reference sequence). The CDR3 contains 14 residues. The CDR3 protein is CASSPEGSDYGYTF. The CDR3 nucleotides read TGTGCCAGCAGCCCCGAGGGCAGCGACTATGGCTACACCTTC.

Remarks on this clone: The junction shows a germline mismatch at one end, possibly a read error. The CDR3 protein is CASTPLWQGNSGYTF. CDR3 in DNA: TGTGCCAGCACCCCTTTGTGGCAGGGGAACTCTGGCTACACCTTC. V and J are TRBV6-5 and TRBJ1-2; D perhaps matches TRBD1 (6 bases). CDR3 length: 15 residues. Germline CDR1 MNHEY, CDR2 SVGAGI.

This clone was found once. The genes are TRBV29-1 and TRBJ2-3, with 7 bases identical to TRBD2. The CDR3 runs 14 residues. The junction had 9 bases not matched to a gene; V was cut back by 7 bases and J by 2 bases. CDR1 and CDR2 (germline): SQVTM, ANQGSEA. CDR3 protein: CSATVRETTDTQYF. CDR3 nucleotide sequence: TGCAGCGCTACTGTGCGGGAGACCACAGATACGCAGTATTTT.